The 10 T cell receptor beta chains listed next were all sequenced from one sample in a study of T cells in Graves' hyperthyroidism and ophthalmopathy (dated 2019 in TCRdb). Library creation used multiplex PCR. TCRdb records Illumina HiSeq 2000 as the sequencer. TCR beta CDR3 regions were amplified from RNA transcripts. For the first round of RT-PCR on the TCR CDR3, the HTBI primer set was used together with the Qiagen OneStep RT-PCR kit. TCRdb trimmed public reads at Q25 via fastp, called clones via MiXCR and kept in-frame beta chains. All rows with the same CDR3 protein become a single entry with the most common DNA and genes. The sample table shows about 840,000 distinct CDR3 sequences, and 38% are seen once. The ten most abundant clones make up around 9.3% of the sample. Sequenced: blood. Receptors originate from a man aged 18 to 30 with Graves' hyperthyroidism.

V gene TRBV4-2 combines with J gene TRBJ1-1, with no clear D. The germline CDR1 and CDR2 sequences are LGHNA and YNFKEQ. This CDR3 has 16 amino acids. The V and J ends lost 0 bases and 0 bases respectively, with 11 bases between them. The CDR3 region is CASSQDPGRLNTEAFF. The CDR3 nucleotides are TGTGCCAGCAGCCAAGATCCGGGCAGATTGAACACTGAAGCTTTCTTT.

The chain joins TRBV7-9 to TRBJ1-2, with TRBD1 matching 8 bases. V dropped 5 bases and J dropped 6; count of bases not matched to a gene: 8. The CDR3 runs 14 residues. Looked up from germline, CDR1 is SEHNR and CDR2 is FQNEAQ (reference sequence). CDR3 nucleotide sequence: TGTGCCAGCAGCCCGGGGGACAGGTTGAATGGCTACACCTTC. Protein: CASSPGDRLNGYTF. The whole variable domain, remainder taken from reference TRBV7-9 and TRBJ1-2, is DTGVSQNPRHKITKRGQNVTFRCDPISEHNRLYWYRQTLGQGPEFLTYFQNEAQLEKSRLLSDRFSAERPKGSFSTLEIQRTEQGDSAMYLCASSPGDRLNGYTFGSGTRLTVV.

This clonotype has only a few counts. The chain uses TRBV5-5 and TRBJ1-1; D is uncertain. The length of the CDR3 is 10 residues. V was trimmed by 8 bases and J by 8 bases, leaving 10 bases between them. The germline V gene has CDR1 SGHKS and CDR2 YYEKEE (reference sequence). The CDR3 region is CARSDQEAFF. The CDR3 nucleotides read TGTGCCAGGTCCGACCAGGAAGCTTTCTTT.

This chain links TRBV3-1 with TRBJ1-2, with D unresolved. Deletions cut 2 bases from V and 6 bases from J, with 7 bases between. The germline CDR1 and CDR2 sequences are LGHDT and YNNKEL (reference sequence). The CDR3 spans 12 residues. CDR3 in amino acids: CASSQKGHGYTF. CDR3 in DNA: TGTGCCAGCAGCCAAAAGGGCCATGGCTACACCTTC. The full variable domain, in which reference TRBV3-1 and TRBJ1-2 provide the parts outside the CDR3, is DTAVSQTPKYLVTQMGNDKSIKCEQNLGHDTMYWYKQDSKKFLKIMFSYNNKELIINETVPNRFSPKSPDKAHLNLHINSLELGDSAVYFCASSQKGHGYTFGSGTRLTVV.

As regards this clonotype: A read error is possible here, since a much larger clone lies one base away. The chain combines TRBV7-9 with TRBJ2-5; D might be TRBD1 (7 bases). The CDR3 is 14 residues long. CDR1 is SEHNR and CDR2 is FQNEAQ in the germline V gene (reference sequence). V was trimmed by 5 bases and J by 4 bases, leaving 14 bases between them. CDR3 residues: CASSPGGPIETQYF. The DNA for the CDR3 is TGTGCCAGCAGCCCAGGGGGGCCCATAGAGACCCAGTACTTC. The full variable domain, in which reference TRBV7-9 and TRBJ2-5 provide the parts outside the CDR3, is DTGVSQNPRHKITKRGQNVTFRCDPISEHNRLYWYRQTLGQGPEFLTYFQNEAQLEKSRLLSDRFSAERPKGSFSTLEIQRTEQGDSAMYLCASSPGGPIETQYFGPGTRLLVL.

The CDR3 coding sequence is TGTGCCAGCAGTGAGGCAGCTTATAGCAATCAGCCCCAGCATTTT. Amino acid sequence: CASSEAAYSNQPQHF. The chain recombines TRBV2 with TRBJ1-5, with D unclear. The CDR3 runs to 15 residues. Trimming left V 3 bases short and J 0 bases short, with 9 bases between. The V gene's germline CDR1 is SNHLY and CDR2 FYNNEI.

The V gene is TRBV7-8, the J gene TRBJ2-7, with 9 bases lining up with TRBD2. CDR1 SGHVS and CDR2 FQNEAQ come from the germline V gene. J gave up 5 bases and V 2 bases, and 7 bases lay outside the gene matches. This CDR3 is built from 15 residues. The CDR3 bases are TGTGCCAGCAGCTTACGGGCGGGGGGGCCGGACGAGCAGTACTTC. This translates into CASSLRAGGPDEQYF.

This clonotype was detected a few times. V is TRBV12-3 or TRBV12-4 and J is TRBJ1-5, with TRBD1 as a possible D gene (5 bases). The CDR3 loop spans 14 amino acids. V lost 2 bases to trimming and J lost 6 bases, with 11 bases between them. CDR3 region: CASSLSDSGQPQHF. The CDR3 DNA sequence: TGTGCCAGCAGTTTAAGCGACAGCGGTCAGCCCCAGCATTTT.

Note on this clonotype: A read error may produce the germline difference seen at one junction end. J is TRBJ2-7 and V is TRBV7-2, with TRBD2 identical over 10 bases. The CDR3 is made up of 17 amino acids. CDR1 and CDR2 from the germline V gene are SGHTA and FQGNSA. The CDR3 coding sequence is TGCACCAGCAGCCAAGATCGAGCGGGAGGGCCGAGTGACGAGCAGTACTTC. The encoded protein is CTSSQDRAGGPSDEQYF. Using reference TRBV7-2 and TRBJ2-7 for the parts outside the CDR3, the full variable domain is GAGVSQSPSNKVTEKGKDVELRCDPISGHTALYWYRQSLGQGLEFLIYFQGNSAPDKSGLPSDRFSAERTGGSVSTLTIQRTQQEDSAVYLCTSSQDRAGGPSDEQYFGPGTRLTVT.

The chain recombines TRBV7-2 with TRBJ1-2, with D perhaps matching TRBD1 (5 bases). The CDR3 length is 15 residues. Germline loops: CDR1 SGHTA, CDR2 FQGNSA. V lost 5 bases and J lost 4, with 17 bases in between. CDR3 loop: CASSPNNQGLYGYTF. In DNA form, the CDR3 reads TGTGCCAGCAGCCCTAATAACCAGGGACTCTATGGCTACACCTTC. The full variable domain, its missing parts supplied by reference TRBV7-2 and TRBJ1-2, is GAGVSQSPSNKVTEKGKDVELRCDPISGHTALYWYRQSLGQGLEFLIYFQGNSAPDKSGLPSDRFSAERTGGSVSTLTIQRTQQEDSAVYLCASSPNNQGLYGYTFGSGTRLTVV.